This T cell receptor beta chain emerged from a study of T cell changes during pregnancy in multiple sclerosis. This table comes from immunoSEQ multiplex PCR, and its TCRdb copy is limited to in-frame clones, with some not included. The table includes around 80,000 clones, roughly 94% detected once. From germline, CDR1 is SEHNR and CDR2 FQNEAQ (reference sequence). With 8 bases removed from V and 4 bases from J, the gap between germline ends came to 17 bases. The CDR3 is 14 amino acids. Specimen: peripheral blood, collected before pregnancy. The sequence was collected from a female donor with multiple sclerosis, enrolled in a pregnancy study. The J gene is TRBJ2-5, the V gene TRBV7-9; D may be TRBD2 (5 bases). CDR3 loop: CASVPAAILETQYF. The CDR3 DNA is TGTGCCAGCGTCCCAGCGGCAATCCTAGAGACCCAGTACTTC.